This T cell receptor beta chain stems from a study of blood T cell repertoires in COVID-19. About the research overall: The United States, Italy and Spain provided the acute and convalescent COVID-19 samples.

The CDR3 loop spans 13 amino acids. V lost 4 bases and J 8 bases, leaving 14 bases between the germline ends. Per the study methods: Amplification with reference gene primers provided the estimates of nucleated cell counts. The assay was immunoSEQ multiplex PCR, and TCRdb's table has in-frame clones only and misses some. That table is the source of V, J and clone size, and D and trimming were worked out from the DNA. The sample shows roughly 180,000 clones, around four fifths of them seen only once. The chain has TRBV12-3 or TRBV12-4 and TRBJ1-2; D remains unclear. Source material: PBMCs or T cells enriched from blood (not recorded which). The receptor was derived from a woman aged 60-75 years who had recovered from COVID-19. The CDR3 nucleotides read TGTGCCAGCAGTTCCGCGCGGGGATTAGGCTACACCTTC. It yields the protein CASSSARGLGYTF.